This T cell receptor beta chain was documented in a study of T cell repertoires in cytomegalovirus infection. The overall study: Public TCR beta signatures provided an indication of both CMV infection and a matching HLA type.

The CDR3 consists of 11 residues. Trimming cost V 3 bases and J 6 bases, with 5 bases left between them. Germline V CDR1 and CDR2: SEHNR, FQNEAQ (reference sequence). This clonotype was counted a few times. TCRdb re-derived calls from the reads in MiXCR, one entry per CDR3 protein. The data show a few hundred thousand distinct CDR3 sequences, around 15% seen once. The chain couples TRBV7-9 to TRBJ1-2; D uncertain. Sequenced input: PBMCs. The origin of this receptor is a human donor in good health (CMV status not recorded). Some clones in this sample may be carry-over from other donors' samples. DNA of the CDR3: TGTGCCAGCAGCTTTTTGGATGGCTACACCTTC. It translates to CASSFLDGYTF.